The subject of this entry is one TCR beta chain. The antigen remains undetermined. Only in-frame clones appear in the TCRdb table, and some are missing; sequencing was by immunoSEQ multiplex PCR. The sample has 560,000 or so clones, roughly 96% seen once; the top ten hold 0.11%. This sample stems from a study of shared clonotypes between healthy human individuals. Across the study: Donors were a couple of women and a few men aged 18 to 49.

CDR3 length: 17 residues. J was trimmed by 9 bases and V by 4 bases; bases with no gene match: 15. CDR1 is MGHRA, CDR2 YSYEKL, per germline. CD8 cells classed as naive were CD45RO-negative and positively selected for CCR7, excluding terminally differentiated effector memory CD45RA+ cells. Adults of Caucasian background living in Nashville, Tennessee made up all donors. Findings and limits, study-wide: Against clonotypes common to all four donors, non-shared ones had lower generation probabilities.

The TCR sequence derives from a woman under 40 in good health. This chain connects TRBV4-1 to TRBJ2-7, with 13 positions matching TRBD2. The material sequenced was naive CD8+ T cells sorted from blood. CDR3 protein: CASSPSSLGLAGDGQYF. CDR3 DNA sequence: TGCGCCAGCAGCCCGTCCTCTCTTGGACTAGCGGGAGACGGGCAGTACTTC.